Each of the 25 T cell receptor beta chains below was sequenced from the same sample in a study of cytomegalovirus exposure and HLA in healthy donors. PCR was performed using 60 Vbeta and 13 Jbeta primers. Sequencing was performed with immunoSEQ multiplex PCR; in TCRdb, only in-frame clones are kept and a portion is missing. The sample shows approximately 170,000 clones, about four fifths of them seen only once. Sequenced material: PBMCs. The receptor source for this set is a woman between 18 and 29 years old in good health and CMV-seronegative.

This clone was picked up a small number of times. The chain carries TRBV11-2 and TRBJ2-1, with 10 nucleotides matching TRBD1. This CDR3 contains 16 residues. V dropped 5 bases and J dropped 8; count of bases not matched to a gene: 12. Per germline, CDR1 SGHAT and CDR2 FQNNGV. Here the CDR3 DNA reads TGTGCCAGCAGCGCTGACAGGGGGCCCGGTTCATATGAGCAGTTCTTC. Translation: CASSADRGPGSYEQFF. Full variable domain (outside the CDR3, taken from reference TRBV11-2 and TRBJ2-1): EAGVAQSPRYKIIEKRQSVAFWCNPISGHATLYWYQQILGQGPKLLIQFQNNGVVDDSQLPKDRFSAERLKGVDSTLKIQPAKLEDSAVYLCASSADRGPGSYEQFFGPGTRLTVL.

The rearrangement joins TRBV4-2 to TRBJ2-7, with D perhaps matching TRBD1 (5 bases). Per the germline V gene, CDR1 is LGHNA and CDR2 is YNFKEQ. The CDR3 has 13 residues. V was cut by 4 bases and J by 1 base, with 8 bases left in between. The CDR3, as DNA: TGTGCCAGCAGCCCTGACAGTTCCTACGAGCAGTACTTC. Its protein product is CASSPDSSYEQYF.

This clone came up once. V usage is TRBV2 and J usage is TRBJ1-2; maybe TRBD1 (5 bases). Per germline, CDR1 SNHLY and CDR2 FYNNEI. The CDR3 covers 14 residues. Trimming pared 7 bases from V and 4 bases from J, leaving 16 bases between. This chain's CDR3 is CASTETRVGYGYTF. As DNA, the CDR3 is TGTGCCAGCACCGAGACCAGGGTGGGCTATGGCTACACCTTC.

This clone was detected a few times. The V call is TRBV27, the J call TRBJ2-3; D is possibly TRBD1 (6 bases). Trimming took off 5 bases at V and 1 base at J, with 28 bases between the two ends. CDR3 length: 20 residues. Germline assignment: CDR1 MNHEY and CDR2 SMNVEV (reference sequence). CDR3 bases: TGTGCCAGCAGTCCGTTTCCTCAGGCAGGGGTAGTTGACGGCACAGATACGCAGTATTTT. Translated: CASSPFPQAGVVDGTDTQYF.

The chain uses TRBV7-2 and TRBJ2-6; a possible D gene is TRBD1 (6 bases). This CDR3 comprises 15 residues. Germline assignment: CDR1 SGHTA and CDR2 FQGNSA. Trimming left V 4 bases short and J 2 bases short, with 9 bases between. The CDR3 loop is CASSYPGAGANVLTF. CDR3 coding DNA: TGTGCCAGCAGCTATCCAGGGGCTGGGGCCAACGTCCTGACTTTC. Full variable domain (remainder filled in from reference TRBV7-2 and TRBJ2-6): GAGVSQSPSNKVTEKGKDVELRCDPISGHTALYWYRQSLGQGLEFLIYFQGNSAPDKSGLPSDRFSAERTGGSVSTLTIQRTQQEDSAVYLCASSYPGAGANVLTFGAGSRLTVL.

The V and J genes are TRBV6-6 and TRBJ1-2, with D maybe TRBD1 (6 bases). The CDR3 contains 13 residues. V was trimmed by 5 bases and J by 2 bases, leaving 9 bases between them. The germline V gene encodes CDR1 MNHNY and CDR2 SVGAGI (reference sequence). DNA for the CDR3: TGTGCCAGCAGTAGACAGGAAAACTATGGCTACACCTTC. The encoded protein is CASSRQENYGYTF.

As for this clone: Other DNA sequences in this sample translate to the same CDR3. The CDR3 bases are TGTGCCAGCAGTGACGGGACAGGACTCCCAGATACCATATATTTT. It specifies CASSDGTGLPDTIYF. The rearrangement links TRBV2 to TRBJ1-3, with 8 bases matching TRBD1. After removal of 3 bases from V and 10 bases from J, the junction contained 11 bases not matched to a gene. CDR3 length: 15 amino acids. Germline assignment: CDR1 SNHLY and CDR2 FYNNEI.

The chain recombines TRBV9 with TRBJ2-7; D is ambiguous. Trimming removed 0 bases at V and 3 bases at J, with 7 bases between. This CDR3 is 13 amino acids long. Germline CDR1 and CDR2: SGDLS and YYNGEE. The CDR3 reads CASSVAPSYEQYF. Written as DNA, the CDR3 is TGTGCCAGCAGCGTAGCGCCCAGCTACGAGCAGTACTTC. Full variable domain (remainder filled in from reference TRBV9 and TRBJ2-7): DSGVTQTPKHLITATGQRVTLRCSPRSGDLSVYWYQQSLDQGLQFLIQYYNGEERAKGNILERFSAQQFPDLHSELNLSSLELGDSALYFCASSVAPSYEQYFGPGTRLTVT.

The V gene is TRBV7-6, the J gene TRBJ2-5, with D unclear. Per germline, CDR1 SGHVS and CDR2 FNYEAQ. The CDR3 loop spans 14 amino acids. The V gene lost 1 base and the J gene lost 2 bases, with 8 bases spanning the gap. The CDR3 loop reads CASSLEPDQETQYF. Written as DNA, the CDR3 is TGTGCCAGCAGCTTAGAACCAGATCAAGAGACCCAGTACTTC.

The V gene is TRBV4-1, the J gene TRBJ2-1, with 9 bases matching TRBD2. V gave up 0 bases and J gave up 4 bases; unmatched junction bases: 7. The germline CDR1 and CDR2 sequences are MGHRA and YSYEKL. This CDR3 has 17 amino acids. The CDR3: CASSQESSGKLYNEQFF. DNA for the CDR3: TGCGCCAGCAGCCAAGAGTCTAGCGGGAAACTTTACAATGAGCAGTTCTTC.

This clone was recorded only once. The V and J genes are TRBV6-1 and TRBJ2-5, with D uncertain. The better agreement between TRBJ2-7 and the DNA end casts doubt on the J call. The CDR3 covers 15 residues. The germline gives CDR1 MNHNS, CDR2 SASEGT. The CDR3 DNA reads as TGTGCCAGCAGTGAAGGAAGCGAAGGCTCCTACGAGCAGTACTTC. This sequence encodes CASSEGSEGSYEQYF.

For the CDR3, the DNA is TGTGCCACCCACGCCCGGGCAGGGGGGAACACTGAAGCTTTCTTT. Translated: CATHARAGGNTEAFF. The chain couples TRBV5-4 to TRBJ1-1, with 7 bases that match TRBD1. Germline V gives CDR1 SGHNT, CDR2 YYREEE (reference sequence). Trimming removed 9 bases from V and 1 base from J; junction bases left unmatched: 12. This CDR3 is built from 15 residues.

CDR3 sequence: CASSLEGAANEQFF. The CDR3, as DNA: TGTGCCAGCAGCTTGGAGGGAGCGGCAAATGAGCAGTTCTTC. The rearrangement uses TRBV11-3 and TRBJ2-1, with D tentatively TRBD2 (6 bases). CDR3 size: 14 residues. In germline, CDR1 is SGHNT, CDR2 YENEEA. The V gene lost 3 bases and the J gene lost 7 bases, with 13 bases spanning the gap.

V gene TRBV27 combines with J gene TRBJ1-5; 8 bases align to TRBD1. With 5 bases clipped from V and 11 bases from J, the junction kept 11 bases outside the gene matches. The CDR3 has 14 amino acids. Looked up from germline, CDR1 is MNHEY and CDR2 is SMNVEV (reference sequence). The CDR3 spells CASSHRGRDPAQHF. CDR3 DNA sequence: TGTGCCAGCAGTCACAGGGGGAGGGATCCGGCCCAGCATTTT.

The chain uses TRBV19 and TRBJ1-2; TRBD1 is a possible D gene (5 bases). The CDR3 has 14 residues. Per the germline V gene, CDR1 is LNHDA and CDR2 is SQIVND (reference sequence). V gave up 6 bases and J gave up 5 bases, with 16 bases separating them. The CDR3 protein is CASRSTALPYGYTF. As DNA, the CDR3 is TGTGCCAGTAGATCGACAGCATTACCGTATGGCTACACCTTC.

The J gene is TRBJ2-7, the V gene TRBV2; TRBD2 aligns across 13 bases. In germline, CDR1 is SNHLY, CDR2 FYNNEI. The junction had 3 bases not matched to a gene; V was cut back by 9 bases and J by 4 bases. The length of the CDR3 is 13 residues. The CDR3 DNA reads as TGTGCCAGTCGGACTAGCGGGAGTTACGAGCAGTACTTC. Translated, it gives CASRTSGSYEQYF.

The chain uses TRBV4-3 and TRBJ2-3; 9 nucleotides agree with TRBD2. This CDR3 spans 20 amino acids. CDR1 and CDR2 from the germline V gene are LGHNA and YSLEER. Trimming removed 4 bases from V and 0 bases from J; junction bases left unmatched: 17. This CDR3 is CASSPTFAGGQGGSTDTQYF. The CDR3 region has the DNA TGCGCCAGCAGCCCGACGTTCGCGGGAGGGCAGGGGGGAAGCACAGATACGCAGTATTTT.

The chain carries TRBV5-1 and TRBJ1-3; TRBD1 is a possible D gene (5 bases). V gave up 1 base and J gave up 4 bases, with 9 bases separating them. In germline, CDR1 is SGHRS, CDR2 YFSETQ. This CDR3 spans 14 amino acids. DNA for the CDR3: TGCGCCAGCAGCTTGCGGCAGGGAGGAAACACCATATATTTT. Its translation: CASSLRQGGNTIYF.

CDR3 sequence reads: CASSLRGGLYNEQFF. The CDR3, as DNA: TGCGCCAGCAGTCTAAGGGGGGGTCTCTACAATGAGCAGTTCTTC. V usage is TRBV10-1 and J usage is TRBJ2-1; D possibly corresponds to TRBD2 (7 bases). V lost 5 bases and J 3 bases, leaving 14 bases between the germline ends. The CDR3 has 15 residues. Germline lookup yields CDR1 WNHNN and CDR2 SYGVQD (reference sequence).

The chain recombines TRBV11-3 with TRBJ2-2, with 14 bases lining up with TRBD2. The V segment lost 4 bases and the J segment 6 bases; nucleotides outside the gene matches: 4. Germline V gives CDR1 SGHNT, CDR2 YENEEA. This CDR3 region has 16 residues. CDR3 region: CASSSAGLAGAGELFF. The CDR3 DNA is TGTGCCAGCAGCTCTGCGGGACTAGCGGGAGCCGGGGAGCTGTTTTTT.

CDR3 in amino acids: CSASTGPIDFGSQYF. For the CDR3, the DNA is TGCAGCGCTTCCACAGGACCCATCGACTTCGGGTCCCAGTACTTC. V and J are TRBV29-1 and TRBJ2-5, with D possibly TRBD1 on 5 matching bases. The V end was cut by 7 bases, the J end by 9 bases, with 27 bases between. CDR3 length: 15 amino acids. The germline V gene has CDR1 SQVTM and CDR2 ANQGSEA.

V usage is TRBV20-1 and J usage is TRBJ1-1, with D possibly being TRBD1 (5 bases). The CDR3 covers 11 residues. Per the germline V gene, CDR1 is DFQATT and CDR2 is SNEGSKA (reference sequence). V was shortened by 5 bases and J by 5 bases, with 9 bases between the two germline ends. The CDR3 region has the DNA TGCAGTGCTTTTCAGGGAACTGAAGCTTTCTTT. Its translation is CSAFQGTEAFF.

The V call is TRBV19, the J call TRBJ2-5; maybe TRBD1 (6 bases). The CDR3 spans 14 residues. Between the trimmed V and J ends, which lost 5 bases and 2 bases, there was a span of 12 bases. CDR1 is LNHDA, CDR2 SQIVND, per germline (reference sequence). CDR3 nucleotides: TGTGCCAGTAGTGCCGGGACACAACAAGAGACCCAGTACTTC. Translated: CASSAGTQQETQYF.

This chain links TRBV5-1 with TRBJ2-5, with D maybe TRBD2 (5 bases). This CDR3 region has 17 residues. The germline gives CDR1 SGHRS, CDR2 YFSETQ. The V end was cut by 0 bases, the J end by 3 bases, with 18 bases between. The CDR3 spells CASSLAGVGAEEETQYF. The CDR3 coding sequence is TGCGCCAGCAGCTTGGCCGGGGTGGGAGCAGAGGAAGAGACCCAGTACTTC.

Only one count was recorded for this clone. The chain uses TRBV15 and TRBJ2-5; 8 bases agree with TRBD2. This CDR3 has 15 amino acids. Trimming took 0 bases from V and 3 from J; bases not matched to a gene: 3. Germline values: CDR1 LNHNV, CDR2 YYDKDF (reference sequence). The CDR3 region is CATSREGLGEETQYF. CDR3 bases: TGTGCCACCAGCAGAGAGGGACTAGGAGAAGAGACCCAGTACTTC.